The clone carrying this T cell receptor (beta chain) was observed once. The data were taken from a study of shared clonotypes between healthy human individuals. V lost 0 bases, J lost 6 bases, and 2 bases stayed unmatched. Looked up from germline, CDR1 is GTSNPN and CDR2 is SVGIG (reference sequence). This CDR3 region has 13 residues. Assay: immunoSEQ multiplex PCR; the TCRdb copy retains only in-frame clones and omits some. The data show about 1.5 million clones, 95% to 99% seen once. The clonotype originates from a man aged 25-45 years in good health. The chain uses TRBV30 and TRBJ1-3; the match to TRBD1 covers 7 bases. What was sequenced was naive CD4+ T cells sorted from blood. Regarding subset: CD45RA+ positively selected. The CDR3 here is CAWSVTGANTIYF. The CDR3 nucleotides read TGTGCCTGGAGTGTCACAGGGGCAAACACCATATATTTT.